The 24 T cell receptor beta chains below all came from one sample that was sequenced in a study of cytomegalovirus exposure and HLA in healthy donors. With 60 Vbeta and 13 Jbeta primers, the PCR was carried out. TCRdb's table, derived via immunoSEQ multiplex PCR, lists solely in-frame clones and lacks some. The sample records around 150,000 clones, approximately 77% being singletons. The sample was PBMCs. The receptors shown here come from a male donor in good health and CMV-seropositive.

This clone was counted a single time. The genes are TRBV11-2 and TRBJ1-4, with a possible D match to TRBD1 (5 bases). Per germline, CDR1 SGHAT and CDR2 FQNNGV. V lost 4 bases and J lost 8, with 17 bases in between. The CDR3 is 15 amino acids. The CDR3 spells CASSWLGGVREKLFF. Written as DNA, the CDR3 is TGTGCCAGCAGCTGGCTAGGAGGGGTTCGCGAAAAACTGTTTTTT. Variable domain in full (rest from reference TRBV11-2 and TRBJ1-4): EAGVAQSPRYKIIEKRQSVAFWCNPISGHATLYWYQQILGQGPKLLIQFQNNGVVDDSQLPKDRFSAERLKGVDSTLKIQPAKLEDSAVYLCASSWLGGVREKLFFGSGTQLSVL.

The chain uses TRBV4-3 and TRBJ2-1; 11 nucleotides agree with TRBD1. The trim removed 0 bases at V and 7 bases at J, leaving 5 bases unmatched. CDR1 LGHNA and CDR2 YSLEER come from the germline V gene. The length of the CDR3 is 16 residues. As DNA, the CDR3 is TGCGCCAGCAGCCAAGACGCGGGACAGGGGGGGAATGAGCAGTTCTTC. This codes for CASSQDAGQGGNEQFF.

The gene calls are TRBV4-3 and TRBJ1-4; D possibly corresponds to TRBD1 (6 bases). CDR1 and CDR2 from the germline V gene are LGHNA and YSLEER. The CDR3 length is 20 residues. The V end lost 0 bases, the J end lost 1 base, and 21 bases lay between the germline ends. CDR3 region: CASSQDRIGQFFVTNEKLFF. Here the CDR3 DNA reads TGCGCCAGCAGCCAAGATAGGATCGGACAGTTCTTCGTAACTAATGAAAAACTGTTTTTT.

V gene TRBV6-5 combines with J gene TRBJ1-2; TRBD1 is a possible D gene (6 bases). The V end lost 9 bases, the J end lost 6 bases, and 14 bases lay between the germline ends. CDR1 is MNHEY and CDR2 is SVGAGI in the germline V gene. The CDR3 covers 12 residues. The CDR3 DNA reads TGTGCCAGTACGAGAGGGGGAGATGGCTACACCTTC. This codes for CASTRGGDGYTF.

The chain joins TRBV9 to TRBJ2-1; tentatively, D is TRBD2 (6 bases). CDR3 length: 16 residues. V gave up 3 bases and J gave up 4 bases, with 17 bases separating them. Germline V gene data show CDR1 as SGDLS and CDR2 as YYNGEE. DNA for the CDR3: TGTGCCAGCAGCGCCCGATCCCCGGCGGGATACAATGAGCAGTTCTTC. Its translation: CASSARSPAGYNEQFF.

This sequence joins TRBV6-8 and TRBJ1-2; the D gene is possibly TRBD1 (6 bases). Trimming took off 5 bases at V and 0 bases at J, with 10 bases between the two ends. Germline lookup yields CDR1 MNHGY and CDR2 SAAAGT. The CDR3 sequence is 14 residues long. The DNA of the CDR3 is TGTGCCAGCAGTCAGGGGACAACTAACTATGGCTACACCTTC. This encodes CASSQGTTNYGYTF.

This chain links TRBV30 with TRBJ2-1, with TRBD1 identical over 12 bases. Trimming cost V 8 bases and J 7 bases; bases outside gene matches: 12. This CDR3 is 15 amino acids long. From germline, CDR1 is GTSNPN and CDR2 SVGIG (reference sequence). The CDR3 region has the DNA TGTGCCCTAATGGACTGGGACAGGGGGCAGAATGAGCAGTTCTTC. Its translation is CALMDWDRGQNEQFF. The full variable domain, with the rest looked up from reference TRBV30 and TRBJ2-1, is SQTIHQWPATLVQPVGSPLSLECTVEGTSNPNLYWYRQAAGRGLQLLFYSVGIGQISSEVPQNLSASRPQDRQFILSSKKLLLSDSGFYLCALMDWDRGQNEQFFGPGTRLTVL.

The chain has TRBV7-6 and TRBJ2-5; TRBD2 is a possible D gene (7 bases). The CDR3 runs to 14 residues. Per germline, CDR1 SGHVS and CDR2 FNYEAQ. The V end was cut by 9 bases, the J end by 10 bases, with 24 bases between. As DNA, the CDR3 is TGTGCCAGTCGAAGGGGGGGGACCGAAGACGACCAGTACTTC. It yields the protein CASRRGGTEDDQYF.

The gene calls are TRBV9 and TRBJ2-5; 12 positions match TRBD2. V lost 0 bases to trimming and J lost 5 bases; unmatched junction nucleotides: 5. This CDR3 contains 16 residues. From germline, CDR1 is SGDLS and CDR2 YYNGEE. The CDR3 DNA follows: TGTGCCAGCAGCGTAGAACTAGCGGGAGGTAGGGAGACCCAGTACTTC. This encodes CASSVELAGGRETQYF.

The genes are TRBV11-2 and TRBJ2-7; 9 bases agree with TRBD2. The length of the CDR3 is 14 residues. The junction had 3 bases not matched to a gene; V was cut back by 2 bases and J by 4 bases. In germline, CDR1 is SGHAT, CDR2 FQNNGV. In DNA, the CDR3 is TGTGCCAGCAGCTTACAGGGACTAGCTTACGAGCAGTACTTC. Encoded protein: CASSLQGLAYEQYF.

This clone was seen only a few times. The chain uses TRBV7-2 and TRBJ1-6; tentatively, D is TRBD1 (6 bases). This CDR3 comprises 16 residues. CDR1 and CDR2 from the germline V gene are SGHTA and FQGNSA. V shed 0 bases and J shed 7 bases, with 13 bases lying between them. The CDR3 region has the DNA TGTGCCAGCAGCTTAGCTGGGGGGGCGAACAATTCACCCCTCCACTTT. As protein: CASSLAGGANNSPLHF.

This sequence joins TRBV5-6 and TRBJ2-1; 7 bases are a match to TRBD2. V gave up 0 bases and J gave up 6 bases; unmatched junction bases: 12. Looked up from germline, CDR1 is SGHDT and CDR2 is YYEEEE. The CDR3 covers 17 residues. The CDR3 DNA follows: TGTGCCAGCAGCTTGGAGGCGGGGGAGATTGTACGCAATGAGCAGTTCTTC. Residues: CASSLEAGEIVRNEQFF.

The gene calls are TRBV18 and TRBJ2-5, with TRBD1 matching 7 bases. V lost 3 bases to trimming and J lost 4 bases; unmatched junction nucleotides: 17. Germline loops: CDR1 KGHSH, CDR2 LQKENI. CDR3 length equals 18 residues. CDR3 coding DNA: TGTGCCAGCTCACCGACGATTGATACAGGGGTGTTAAGAGAGACCCAGTACTTC. This gives the protein CASSPTIDTGVLRETQYF.

The CDR3 region is CASREGQSYNEQFF. CDR3 sequence (DNA): TGCGCCAGCAGGGAGGGACAGAGTTACAATGAGCAGTTCTTC. This chain joins TRBV5-1 and TRBJ2-1; TRBD1 might be the D (7 bases). The CDR3 spans 14 residues. Trimming took 5 bases from V and 4 from J, leaving 13 bases between them. Germline-derived CDR1 and CDR2 are SGHRS and YFSETQ.

The chain is built from TRBV15 and TRBJ2-7; D perhaps matches TRBD1 (6 bases). The CDR3 length is 14 residues. V was trimmed by 3 bases and J by 4 bases, leaving 13 bases between them. The germline gives CDR1 LNHNV, CDR2 YYDKDF (reference sequence). The CDR3 reads CATSSDRSVYEQYF. In DNA, the CDR3 is TGTGCCACCAGCAGTGACAGGTCGGTGTACGAGCAGTACTTC.

The rearrangement links TRBV7-9 to TRBJ1-1; D is undetermined. V lost 2 bases, J lost 4 bases, and 11 bases lay in between. CDR3 length: 14 amino acids. Germline CDR1 reads SEHNR; CDR2 reads FQNEAQ (reference sequence). The CDR3 DNA sequence: TGTGCCAGCAGCTTACCAGCACCGGGCACTGAAGCTTTCTTT. Translation: CASSLPAPGTEAFF.

This clone was recorded a few times. The chain uses TRBV5-6 and TRBJ1-1; D unresolved. In germline, CDR1 is SGHDT, CDR2 YYEEEE. The ends were cut back, 2 bases at V and 1 base at J, with 9 bases in the middle. The CDR3 extends over 14 amino acids. CDR3 DNA: TGTGCCAGCAGCTTTGGGCCTCAGAACACTGAAGCTTTCTTT. Protein: CASSFGPQNTEAFF.

The V and J genes are TRBV7-9 and TRBJ1-1, with 7 nucleotides matching TRBD1. Trimming cost V 10 bases and J 6 bases; bases outside gene matches: 8. The CDR3 sequence is 12 residues long. CDR1 SEHNR and CDR2 FQNEAQ come from the germline V gene (reference sequence). CDR3 in DNA: TGTGCCACCGAAAAGGGGGCTGCTGAAGCTTTCTTT. Its protein is CATEKGAAEAFF.

The chain couples TRBV4-1 to TRBJ2-7; 11 positions agree with TRBD2. Germline V CDR1 and CDR2: MGHRA, YSYEKL. With V trimmed by 2 bases and J by 2 bases, 5 bases remained unmatched. CDR3 size: 16 residues. The CDR3 sequence is CASSQPLAGEPYEQYF. The CDR3 nucleotides are TGCGCCAGCAGCCAACCACTAGCGGGGGAACCCTACGAGCAGTACTTC.

Of note for this clone: In the same sample, other DNA sequences code for this CDR3. CDR3 loop: CASSRGETQYF. The DNA for the CDR3 is TGTGCCAGCAGCAGGGGGGAGACCCAGTACTTC. This rearrangement joins TRBV6-5 to TRBJ2-5; TRBD1 aligns across 7 bases. This CDR3 spans 11 amino acids. The V and J ends lost 6 bases and 5 bases, in that order; junction bases with no gene match: 0. Looked up from germline, CDR1 is MNHEY and CDR2 is SVGAGI.

Concerning this clone: A read error may produce the germline difference seen at one junction end. V usage is TRBV7-9 and J usage is TRBJ1-2; 7 positions match TRBD1. CDR3 length equals 15 residues. CDR1 is SEHNR, CDR2 FQNEAQ, per germline (reference sequence). CDR3 in DNA: TGTTCCAGCAGCTTAGGCTTCGACAGGGACTATGGCTACACCTTC. Translating gives CSSSLGFDRDYGYTF. Full variable domain (outside the CDR3, taken from reference TRBV7-9 and TRBJ1-2): DTGVSQNPRHKITKRGQNVTFRCDPISEHNRLYWYRQTLGQGPEFLTYFQNEAQLEKSRLLSDRFSAERPKGSFSTLEIQRTEQGDSAMYLCSSSLGFDRDYGYTFGSGTRLTVV.

The CDR3 spells CASSLGLAGGIQFF. DNA for the CDR3: TGTGCCAGCAGTCTCGGACTAGCGGGGGGGATTCAGTTCTTC. The rearrangement uses TRBV2 and TRBJ2-1; TRBD2 matches at 15 bases. The CDR3 is 14 residues long. V lost 5 bases to trimming and J lost 13 bases; unmatched junction nucleotides: 6. Germline CDR1 is SNHLY and CDR2 is FYNNEI.

This chain joins TRBV6-6 and TRBJ2-3; tentative D call: TRBD1 (5 bases). Germline CDR1 MNHNY, CDR2 SVGAGI (reference sequence). This CDR3 contains 13 residues. V lost 4 bases and J 0 bases, leaving 5 bases between the germline ends. The CDR3 is CASSSGSTDTQYF. CDR3 coding DNA: TGTGCCAGCAGTTCAGGGAGCACAGATACGCAGTATTTT.

This clone was picked up a small number of times. The gene calls are TRBV11-1 and TRBJ2-1; perhaps TRBD1 as D (6 bases). With 5 bases removed from V and 0 bases from J, the gap between germline ends came to 11 bases. Germline V gene lookup returns CDR1 SGHAT and CDR2 FQDESV (reference sequence). This CDR3 comprises 15 residues. CDR3 sequence: CASSLDRSSYNEQFF. The DNA for the CDR3 is TGTGCCAGCAGCCTAGACAGGAGCTCCTACAATGAGCAGTTCTTC. The full variable domain, in which reference TRBV11-1 and TRBJ2-1 provide the parts outside the CDR3, is EAEVAQSPRYKITEKSQAVAFWCDPISGHATLYWYRQILGQGPELLVQFQDESVVDDSQLPKDRFSAERLKGVDSTLKIQPAELGDSAMYLCASSLDRSSYNEQFFGPGTRLTVL.